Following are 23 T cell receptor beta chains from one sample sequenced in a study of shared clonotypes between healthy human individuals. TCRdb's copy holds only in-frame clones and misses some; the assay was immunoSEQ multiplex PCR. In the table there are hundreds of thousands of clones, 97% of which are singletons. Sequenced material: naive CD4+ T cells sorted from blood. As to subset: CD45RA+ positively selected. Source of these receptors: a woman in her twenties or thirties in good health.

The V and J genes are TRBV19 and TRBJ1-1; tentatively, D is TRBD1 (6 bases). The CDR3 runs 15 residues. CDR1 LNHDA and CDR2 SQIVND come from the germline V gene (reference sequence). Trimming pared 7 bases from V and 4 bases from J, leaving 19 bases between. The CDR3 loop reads CASNTLGGPGTEAFF. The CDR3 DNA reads TGTGCCAGTAATACCTTAGGGGGTCCCGGCACTGAAGCTTTCTTT. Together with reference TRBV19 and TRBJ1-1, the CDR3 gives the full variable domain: DGGITQSPKYLFRKEGQNVTLSCEQNLNHDAMYWYRQDPGQGLRLIYYSQIVNDFQKGDIAEGYSVSREKKESFPLTVTSAQKNPTAFYLCASNTLGGPGTEAFFGQGTRLTVV.

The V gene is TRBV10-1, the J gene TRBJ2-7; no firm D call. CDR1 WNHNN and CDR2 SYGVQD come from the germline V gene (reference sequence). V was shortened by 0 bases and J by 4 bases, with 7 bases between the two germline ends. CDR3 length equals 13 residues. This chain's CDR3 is CASSESITYEQYF. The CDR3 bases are TGCGCCAGCAGTGAGTCGATCACTTACGAGCAGTACTTC.

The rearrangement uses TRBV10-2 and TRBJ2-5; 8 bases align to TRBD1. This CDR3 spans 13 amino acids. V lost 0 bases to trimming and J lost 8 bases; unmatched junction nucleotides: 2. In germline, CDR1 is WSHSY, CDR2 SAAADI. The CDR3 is CASSESTGATQYF. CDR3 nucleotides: TGCGCCAGCAGTGAGTCGACAGGGGCCACCCAGTACTTC.

The CDR3 reads CASSPSWYREGEQYF. The CDR3 coding sequence is TGCGCCAGCAGCCCCAGTTGGTACAGAGAGGGCGAGCAGTACTTC. The J gene is TRBJ2-7, the V gene TRBV4-1, with D possibly being TRBD2 (5 bases). V was trimmed by 4 bases and J by 6 bases, leaving 19 bases between them. The CDR3 is 15 residues long. Germline V lookup: CDR1 MGHRA, CDR2 YSYEKL.

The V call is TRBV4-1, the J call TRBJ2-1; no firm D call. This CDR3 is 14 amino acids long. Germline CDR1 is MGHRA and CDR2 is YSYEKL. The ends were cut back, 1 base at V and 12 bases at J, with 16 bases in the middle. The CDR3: CASSQGTTIVGQFF. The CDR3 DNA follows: TGCGCCAGCAGCCAAGGGACGACGATTGTAGGGCAGTTCTTC.

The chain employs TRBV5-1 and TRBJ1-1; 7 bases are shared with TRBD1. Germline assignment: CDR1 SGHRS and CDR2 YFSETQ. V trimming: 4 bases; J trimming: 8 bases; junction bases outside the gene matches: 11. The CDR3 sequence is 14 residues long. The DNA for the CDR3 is TGCGCCAGCAGCGAAGTAGGGACAGCCATAGAAGCTTTCTTT. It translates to CASSEVGTAIEAFF.

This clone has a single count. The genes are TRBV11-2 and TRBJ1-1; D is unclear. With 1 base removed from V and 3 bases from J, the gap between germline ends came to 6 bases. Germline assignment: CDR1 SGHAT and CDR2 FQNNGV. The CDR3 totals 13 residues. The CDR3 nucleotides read TGTGCCAGCAGCTTAGCTTTGTACACTGAAGCTTTCTTT. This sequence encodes CASSLALYTEAFF.

In nucleotides, the CDR3 is TGTGCCAGCAGCGTAGACAGCGCCGCACAGTACTTC. This encodes CASSVDSAAQYF. This chain uses TRBV9 with TRBJ2-7; D not certain. The CDR3 runs 12 residues. Germline values: CDR1 SGDLS, CDR2 YYNGEE. V lost 0 bases, J lost 10 bases, and 11 bases lay in between.

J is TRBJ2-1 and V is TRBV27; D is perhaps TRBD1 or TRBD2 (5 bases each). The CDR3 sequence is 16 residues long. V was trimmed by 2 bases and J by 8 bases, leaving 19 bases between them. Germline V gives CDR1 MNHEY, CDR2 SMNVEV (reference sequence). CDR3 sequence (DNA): TGTGCCAGCAGTTTACCTCCGGGACCCCCGAGCCATGAGCAGTTCTTC. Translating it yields CASSLPPGPPSHEQFF.

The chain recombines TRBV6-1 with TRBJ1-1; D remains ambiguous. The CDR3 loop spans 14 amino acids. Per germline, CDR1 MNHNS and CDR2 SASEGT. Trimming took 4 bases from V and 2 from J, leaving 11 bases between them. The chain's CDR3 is CASSGSKGNTEAFF. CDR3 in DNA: TGTGCCAGCAGTGGCAGTAAGGGCAACACTGAAGCTTTCTTT.

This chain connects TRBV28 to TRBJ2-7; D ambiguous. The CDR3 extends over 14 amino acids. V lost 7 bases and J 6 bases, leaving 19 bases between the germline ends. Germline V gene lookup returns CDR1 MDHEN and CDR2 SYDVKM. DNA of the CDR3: TGTGCCAGCAACCCGGAGACGGTCGGCCGCGAGCAGTACTTC. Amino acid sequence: CASNPETVGREQYF.

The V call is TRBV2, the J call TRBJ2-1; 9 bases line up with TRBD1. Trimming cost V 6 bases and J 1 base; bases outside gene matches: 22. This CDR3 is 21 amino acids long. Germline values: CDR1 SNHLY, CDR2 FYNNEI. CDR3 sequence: CASSSIPGQGRTDRSYNEQFF. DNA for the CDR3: TGTGCCAGCAGCTCCATTCCAGGACAGGGGAGGACGGACCGATCCTACAATGAGCAGTTCTTC.

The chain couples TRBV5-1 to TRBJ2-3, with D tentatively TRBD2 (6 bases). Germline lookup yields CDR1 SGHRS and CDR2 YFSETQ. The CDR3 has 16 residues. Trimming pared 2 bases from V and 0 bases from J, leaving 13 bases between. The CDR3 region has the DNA TGCGCCAGCAGCTTTCTAGGCGGGACTAGCACAGATACGCAGTATTTT. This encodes CASSFLGGTSTDTQYF.

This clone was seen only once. The CDR3 loop is CASSARTSGSGETQYF. The CDR3, as DNA: TGTGCCAGCAGCGCCCGGACTAGCGGGAGTGGGGAGACCCAGTACTTC. The gene calls are TRBV9 and TRBJ2-5; TRBD2 matches 13 bases. The V gene's germline CDR1 is SGDLS and CDR2 YYNGEE. Trimming removed 3 bases from V and 5 bases from J; junction bases left unmatched: 7. The CDR3 totals 16 residues.

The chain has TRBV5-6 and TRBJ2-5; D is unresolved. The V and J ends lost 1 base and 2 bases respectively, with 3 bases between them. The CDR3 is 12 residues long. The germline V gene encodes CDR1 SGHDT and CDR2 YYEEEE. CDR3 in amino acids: CASSLQQETQYF. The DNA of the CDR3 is TGTGCCAGCAGCTTGCAACAAGAGACCCAGTACTTC.

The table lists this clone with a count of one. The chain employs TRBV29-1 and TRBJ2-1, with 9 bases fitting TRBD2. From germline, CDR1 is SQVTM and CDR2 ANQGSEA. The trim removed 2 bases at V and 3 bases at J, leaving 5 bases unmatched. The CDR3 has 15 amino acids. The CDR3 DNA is TGCAGCGTTGAAACTGCGGGAGGGGGCTACAATGAGCAGTTCTTC. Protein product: CSVETAGGGYNEQFF.

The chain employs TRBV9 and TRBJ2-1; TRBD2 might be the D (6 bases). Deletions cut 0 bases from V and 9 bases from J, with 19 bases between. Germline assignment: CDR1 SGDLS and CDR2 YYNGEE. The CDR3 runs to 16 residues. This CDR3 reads CASSVGDRGGRVEQFF. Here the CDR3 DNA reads TGTGCCAGCAGCGTAGGAGACCGGGGAGGTAGGGTTGAGCAGTTCTTC.

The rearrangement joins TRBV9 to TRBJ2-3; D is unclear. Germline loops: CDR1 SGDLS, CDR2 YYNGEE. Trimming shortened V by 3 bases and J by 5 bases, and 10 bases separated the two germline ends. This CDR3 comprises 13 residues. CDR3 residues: CASSAPPGDTQYF. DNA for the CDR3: TGTGCCAGCAGCGCCCCCCCTGGAGATACGCAGTATTTT. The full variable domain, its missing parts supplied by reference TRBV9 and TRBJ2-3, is DSGVTQTPKHLITATGQRVTLRCSPRSGDLSVYWYQQSLDQGLQFLIQYYNGEERAKGNILERFSAQQFPDLHSELNLSSLELGDSALYFCASSAPPGDTQYFGPGTRLTVL.

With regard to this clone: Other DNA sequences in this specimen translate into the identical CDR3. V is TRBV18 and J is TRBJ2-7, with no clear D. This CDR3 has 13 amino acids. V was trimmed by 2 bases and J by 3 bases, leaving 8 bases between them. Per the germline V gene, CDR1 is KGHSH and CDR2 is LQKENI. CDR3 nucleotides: TGTGCCAGCTCACCAGGGCAGAACTACGAGCAGTACTTC. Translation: CASSPGQNYEQYF.

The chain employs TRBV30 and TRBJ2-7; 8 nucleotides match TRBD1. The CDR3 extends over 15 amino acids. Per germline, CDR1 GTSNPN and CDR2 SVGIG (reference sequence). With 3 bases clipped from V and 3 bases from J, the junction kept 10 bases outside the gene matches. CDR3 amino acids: CAWRPGGTGYYEQYF. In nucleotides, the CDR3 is TGTGCCTGGAGGCCAGGGGGGACAGGATACTACGAGCAGTACTTC.

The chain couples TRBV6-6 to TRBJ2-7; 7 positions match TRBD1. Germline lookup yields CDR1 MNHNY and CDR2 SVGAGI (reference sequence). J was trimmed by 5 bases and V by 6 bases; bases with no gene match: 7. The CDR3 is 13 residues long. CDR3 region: CASRVRDSDEQYF. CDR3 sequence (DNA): TGTGCCAGCAGGGTCCGGGACAGTGACGAGCAGTACTTC.

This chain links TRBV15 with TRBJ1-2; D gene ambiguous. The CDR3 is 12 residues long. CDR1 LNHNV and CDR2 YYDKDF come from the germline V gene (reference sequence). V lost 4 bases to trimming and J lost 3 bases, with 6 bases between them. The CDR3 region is CATSNGDYGYTF. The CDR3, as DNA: TGTGCCACCAGCAATGGGGACTATGGCTACACCTTC.

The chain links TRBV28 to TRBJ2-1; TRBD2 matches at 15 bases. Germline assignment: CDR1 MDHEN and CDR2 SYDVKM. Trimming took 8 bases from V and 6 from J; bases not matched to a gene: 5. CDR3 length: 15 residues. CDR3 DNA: TGTGCCAGCCGGACTAGCGGGAGGGCCCCCAATGAGCAGTTCTTC. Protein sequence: CASRTSGRAPNEQFF.